A single T cell receptor (beta chain) is shown here with its context. The length of the CDR3 is 13 residues. The data originate from a study of blood T cell repertoires in COVID-19. Turning to the study itself: Italy, Spain and the United States were the sources of the convalescent and acute COVID-19 samples. Sample material is recorded as cDNA or gDNA derived from T cells, B-cell-depleted T cells, or PBMCs.

Original processing notes: Nucleated cell number was recorded as an estimate derived from reference gene primer amplification. Measured with immunoSEQ multiplex PCR; TCRdb has only the in-frame clones, and not every one. V and J calls and clone size are copied from that table; D and trimming were computed from the DNA. The profile shows roughly 430,000 clones, approximately 91% of them singletons. The V gene is TRBV21-1, the J gene TRBJ1-1. TRBV21-1 is assigned pseudogene status. The sequencing sample was made of PBMCs or T cells enriched from blood (not recorded which). The receptor comes from a woman in her forties with acute COVID-19. CDR3 coding DNA: TGTGCCAGCAGCGGCCGCGGGAACACTGAAGCTTTCTTT. Its translation is CASSGRGNTEAFF.